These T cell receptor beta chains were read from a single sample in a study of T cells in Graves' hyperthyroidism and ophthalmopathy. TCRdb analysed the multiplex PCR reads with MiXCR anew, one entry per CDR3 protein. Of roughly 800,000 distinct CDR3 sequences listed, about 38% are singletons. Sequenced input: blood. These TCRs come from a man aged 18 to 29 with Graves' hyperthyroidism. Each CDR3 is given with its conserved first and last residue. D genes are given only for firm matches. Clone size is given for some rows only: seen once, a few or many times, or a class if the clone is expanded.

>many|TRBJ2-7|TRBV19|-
TGTGCCAGTAGTTCAGCCGACCGGTACGAGCAGTACTTC
CASSSADRYEQYF
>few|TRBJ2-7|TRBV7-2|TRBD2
TGTGCCAGCAGCTACAACTCCCCGGGACTAGCGGTCAACTACGAGCAGTACTTC
CASSYNSPGLAVNYEQYF
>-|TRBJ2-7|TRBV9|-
TGTGCCAGCACCAGGACTCCGGAGCGCCACGAGCAGTACTTC
CASTRTPERHEQYF
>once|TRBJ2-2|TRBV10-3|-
TGTGCCATCAGATCGGCGTCCCGTGCCGGGGAGCTGTTTTTT
CAIRSASRAGELFF
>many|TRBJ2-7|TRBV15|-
TGTGCCACCAGCAGAGATCTGACAGTCAATGAGCAGTACTTC
CATSRDLTVNEQYF
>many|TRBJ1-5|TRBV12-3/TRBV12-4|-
TGTGCCAGCAGCAAGACAGATTATAGCAATCAGCCCCAGCATTTT
CASSKTDYSNQPQHF
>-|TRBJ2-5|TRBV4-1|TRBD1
TGTGCCAGCACCCCCCCGGGACAGGGAGAAGAGACCCAGTACTTC
CASTPPGQGEETQYF
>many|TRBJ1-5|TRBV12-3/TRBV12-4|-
TGTGCCAGCAGTTTGGGGCCGTACAATCAGCCCCAGCATTTT
CASSLGPYNQPQHF
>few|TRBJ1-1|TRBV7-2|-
TGTGCCAGCAGCGAAGGAGCGGGGTCGGAGAACACTGAAGCTTTCTTT
CASSEGAGSENTEAFF
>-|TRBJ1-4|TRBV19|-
TGTGCCAGTAGTACGGATAGAGTAGGAGAAAAACTGTTTTTT
CASSTDRVGEKLFF
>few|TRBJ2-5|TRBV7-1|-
TGTGCCAGCAGTGACCGGGTACGAGAGACCCAGTACTTC
CASSDRVRETQYF
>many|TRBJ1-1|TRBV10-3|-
TGTGCCACGGAGAATAGCGAGAACACTGAAGCTTTCTTT
CATENSENTEAFF
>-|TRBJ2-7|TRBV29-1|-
TGCAGCGTTGGGGACACCCGCGAGCAGTACTTC
CSVGDTREQYF
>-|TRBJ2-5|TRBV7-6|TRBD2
TGTGCCAGCAGCTTTGAAAAAGGACTAGCGGCGGGGGAGACCCAGTACTTC
CASSFEKGLAAGETQYF
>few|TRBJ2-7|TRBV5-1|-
TGCGCCAGCAGGGTAGGACTGTCTAGCTCCTACGAGCAGTACTTC
CASRVGLSSSYEQYF
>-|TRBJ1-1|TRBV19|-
TGTGCCAGTAGACCGAGCAACGGCATAACTGAAGCTTTCTTT
CASRPSNGITEAFF
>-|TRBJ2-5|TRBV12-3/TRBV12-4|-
TGTGCCAGCAGCGTATCAGGAGTTGGAGAGACCCAGTACTTC
CASSVSGVGETQYF
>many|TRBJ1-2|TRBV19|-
TGTGCCAGTAGTCCCCAGGGGCAGGCTTATGGCTACACCTTC
CASSPQGQAYGYTF
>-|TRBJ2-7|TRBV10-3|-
TGTGCCAGCAGTTACTCTACAGGCCTATACGAGCAGTACTTC
CASSYSTGLYEQYF
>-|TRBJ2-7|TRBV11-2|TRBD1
TGTGCCAGCAGCCAGTTTAAGGGGGCCGATAACGGCGAGCAGTACTTC
CASSQFKGADNGEQYF
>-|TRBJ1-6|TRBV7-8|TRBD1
TGTGCCAGCAGCTCCGGACAGGGGCTGGAATCACCCCTCCACTTT
CASSSGQGLESPLHF
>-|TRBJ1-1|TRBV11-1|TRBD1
TGTGCCAGCAGTGCCACCGGGACAGGGGGCTACAACACTGAAGCTTTCTTT
CASSATGTGGYNTEAFF